This TCR beta chain was recovered during a study of shared clonotypes between healthy human individuals. Profiling relied on immunoSEQ multiplex PCR, and the TCRdb table lists in-frame clones only, not all of them. The sample has some 2,100,000 clones, just over 90% seen once. The CDR3 contains 17 residues. The trim removed 7 bases at V and 3 bases at J, leaving 18 bases unmatched. Germline CDR1 reads LGHNA; CDR2 reads YNFKEQ. Terminally differentiated effector memory CD45RA+ cells were left out of the naive CD8 fraction, which was CD45RO-negative and positively selected for CCR7. The sequence was obtained from a man between 18 and 29 years old in good health. Some clones in this sample may be carry-over from other donors' samples. This rearrangement joins TRBV4-2 to TRBJ2-7, with TRBD1 matching over 7 bases. The specimen sequenced was naive CD8+ T cells from PBMCs. The CDR3 DNA reads TGTGCCAGCACCTTGGGGCAAGGAACCGGGACAGTCTACGAGCAGTACTTC. Translation gives CASTLGQGTGTVYEQYF.